This T cell receptor (beta chain) derives from a study of human T cells and chemical hapten exposure. This clonotype was counted between two and nine times. CDR3 size: 11 residues. The germline V gene encodes CDR1 SGHTA and CDR2 FQGNSA. The junction had 7 bases not matched to a gene; V was cut back by 5 bases and J by 13 bases. TCRdb re-analysed the RACE reads in MiXCR, keeping a single row per CDR3 protein. The repertoire holds 95,000 to 150,000 distinct CDR3 sequences, with approximately 10% as singletons. Time point here: patch test 3, about 24 weeks after DPC sensitization. Treatment noted: therapeutic diphenylcyclopropenone sensitization with weekly scalp DPC.

Sequenced material: whole blood, taken in connection with sensitization to the hapten diphenylcyclopropenone (DPC). V gene TRBV7-2 combines with J gene TRBJ2-5, with TRBD1 matching over 7 bases. The sequence came from a woman between 45 and 65 years old with alopecia areata. Some clones in this sample may be carry-over from other donors' samples. The CDR3 nucleotides read TGTGCCAGCAGCCCCGGGACAGTGCCGTACTTC. It is translated as CASSPGTVPYF. Variable domain in full (rest from reference TRBV7-2 and TRBJ2-5): GAGVSQSPSNKVTEKGKDVELRCDPISGHTALYWYRQSLGQGLEFLIYFQGNSAPDKSGLPSDRFSAERTGGSVSTLTIQRTQQEDSAVYLCASSPGTVPYFGPGTRLLVL.